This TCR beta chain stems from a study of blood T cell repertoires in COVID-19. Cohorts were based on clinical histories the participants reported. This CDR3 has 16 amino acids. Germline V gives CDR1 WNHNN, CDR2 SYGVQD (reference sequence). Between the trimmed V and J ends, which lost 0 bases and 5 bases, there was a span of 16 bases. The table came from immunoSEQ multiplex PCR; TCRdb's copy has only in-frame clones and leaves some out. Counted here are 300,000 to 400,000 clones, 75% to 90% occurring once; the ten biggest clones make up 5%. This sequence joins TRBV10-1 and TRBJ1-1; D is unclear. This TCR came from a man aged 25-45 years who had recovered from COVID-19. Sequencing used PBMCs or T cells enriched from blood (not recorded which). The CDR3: CASSESGRRRKTEAFF. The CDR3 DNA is TGCGCCAGCAGTGAGTCCGGCCGGAGACGGAAAACTGAAGCTTTCTTT.